These T cell receptor beta chains were read from a single sample in a study of immune characterization of retroperitoneal liposarcoma. TCRdb reprocessed the PCR reads with MiXCR, giving one entry per CDR3 protein. The data hold fewer than 3,000 distinct CDR3 sequences, with 40% to 50% observed a single time. The sequenced material came from tumor tissue. The receptors were sampled from a male donor with retroperitoneal liposarcoma. Each CDR3 is given without its conserved first and last residue. The order of the fields is V gene, CDR3 length, CDR3 protein.

v_call: TRBV7-2
cdr3_length: 14
cdr3_aa: ASSISGTSSYNEQF

v_call: TRBV6-1
cdr3_length: 12
cdr3_aa: ASTPTGDPYEQY

v_call: TRBV6-8
cdr3_length: 13
cdr3_aa: ASTDSSGGTDTQY

v_call: TRBV7-2
cdr3_length: 15
cdr3_aa: ASSLGLRGGSTDTQY

v_call: TRBV12-5
cdr3_length: 14
cdr3_aa: ASGFGTGYATDTQY

v_call: TRBV6-6
cdr3_length: 12
cdr3_aa: ASSPGFEYNEQF

v_call: TRBV7-2
cdr3_length: 12
cdr3_aa: ASSARENGETQY

v_call: TRBV6-1
cdr3_length: 12
cdr3_aa: ASSESSGPDTQY

v_call: TRBV12-3/TRBV12-4
cdr3_length: 16
cdr3_aa: ASSLFIGVALSNNEQY

v_call: TRBV11-2
cdr3_length: 11
cdr3_aa: ASSLGIDYEQY

v_call: TRBV12-3/TRBV12-4
cdr3_length: 12
cdr3_aa: ASSFGTGGKKLF

v_call: TRBV5-1
cdr3_length: 9
cdr3_aa: ASSFRETQY

v_call: TRBV6-5
cdr3_length: 14
cdr3_aa: ASSVGSGRPSGELF

v_call: TRBV12-3/TRBV12-4
cdr3_length: 11
cdr3_aa: ASSYFGADTQY

v_call: TRBV12-3/TRBV12-4
cdr3_length: 14
cdr3_aa: ASSPTEGPNYNEQF

v_call: TRBV5-4
cdr3_length: 12
cdr3_aa: ASSLVIAGAEQY

v_call: TRBV11-2
cdr3_length: 12
cdr3_aa: ASSRAGFYNEQY

v_call: TRBV6-1
cdr3_length: 12
cdr3_aa: ASSEGDSRETQY

v_call: TRBV6-1
cdr3_length: 8
cdr3_aa: ASSHEAQF

v_call: TRBV25-1
cdr3_length: 10
cdr3_aa: ASSGTGGDAF

v_call: TRBV6-6
cdr3_length: 12
cdr3_aa: ASSYQGQYYEQY

v_call: TRBV11-1
cdr3_length: 12
cdr3_aa: ASSLGDSAFGYT

v_call: TRBV11-2
cdr3_length: 15
cdr3_aa: ASSLVPPGLAGTKQF

v_call: TRBV6-6
cdr3_length: 14
cdr3_aa: ASSYSTGTGGGEQY

v_call: TRBV6-1
cdr3_length: 13
cdr3_aa: ASRGGAGATDTQY

v_call: TRBV6-2/TRBV6-3
cdr3_length: 13
cdr3_aa: ASSYSFRGSTEAF

v_call: TRBV6-1
cdr3_length: 14
cdr3_aa: ASSATTSGAYNEQF

v_call: TRBV12-3/TRBV12-4
cdr3_length: 16
cdr3_aa: ASSLPLWAGEGTDTQY

v_call: TRBV27
cdr3_length: 12
cdr3_aa: ASSVRRGYNEQY

v_call: TRBV7-2
cdr3_length: 12
cdr3_aa: ASSLSGWSETQF

v_call: TRBV6-5
cdr3_length: 13
cdr3_aa: ASSRGGQSTDTQY

v_call: TRBV11-2
cdr3_length: 12
cdr3_aa: ASSLTSGTNEQF

v_call: TRBV6-1
cdr3_length: 11
cdr3_aa: ASRLAVWSEQF

v_call: TRBV6-1
cdr3_length: 10
cdr3_aa: ASSEVGDEQY

v_call: TRBV6-1
cdr3_length: 15
cdr3_aa: ASSEGGAGGPRNTQY

v_call: TRBV7-6
cdr3_length: 12
cdr3_aa: ASSITGARETQY

v_call: TRBV6-6
cdr3_length: 15
cdr3_aa: ASSYNPLAVSYNEQF

v_call: TRBV7-2
cdr3_length: 9
cdr3_aa: ASSQLGNQF

v_call: TRBV6-1
cdr3_length: 14
cdr3_aa: ASSESPLAPQETQY

v_call: TRBV6-6
cdr3_length: 13
cdr3_aa: ASSYGTGGSYEQY

v_call: TRBV12-3/TRBV12-4
cdr3_length: 11
cdr3_aa: ASISGEEETQY

v_call: TRBV11-3
cdr3_length: 10
cdr3_aa: ASSLEGYGYT

v_call: TRBV7-8
cdr3_length: 12
cdr3_aa: ASALTRTYNEQF

v_call: TRBV6-1
cdr3_length: 12
cdr3_aa: ASKVSGGQETQY

v_call: TRBV6-6
cdr3_length: 12
cdr3_aa: ASSYSTGPYEQY

v_call: TRBV7-8
cdr3_length: 12
cdr3_aa: ASSQPGGPYEQF

v_call: TRBV10-2
cdr3_length: 18
cdr3_aa: ASREPNGLADTGLMGEQY

v_call: TRBV12-3/TRBV12-4
cdr3_length: 12
cdr3_aa: ASSARQRSYEQY